This passage covers 25 T cell receptor beta chains from one sample sequenced in a study of response to subunit inactivated influenza vaccine (dated by TCRdb to between 2018 and 2020). Receptors were amplified or captured by RT-PCR. The sample was run on an Illumina HiSeq 2500. In TCRdb, the public reads were trimmed at Q25 with fastp and aligned with MiXCR, with productive beta chains retained. Entries are consolidated by CDR3 protein sequence, retaining the most common genes and DNA. The sample data list roughly 780,000 distinct CDR3 sequences, and less than 20% of these were observed just once. The ten largest clones capture roughly a tenth of the sample. The sample in question was PBMCs from blood, obtained around 5 days after vaccination. Source of these receptors: a man between 50 and 59 years old who received an inactivated influenza vaccine. Donor details come from another sample of the same person, matched by shared clones.

This chain joins TRBV12-3 or TRBV12-4 and TRBJ2-1, with D perhaps matching TRBD1 (6 bases). The CDR3 extends over 15 amino acids. V lost 6 bases and J lost 0, with 12 bases in between. The CDR3 here is CASSFTTGSYNEQFF. DNA for the CDR3: TGTGCCAGCAGCTTTACGACAGGCTCCTACAATGAGCAGTTCTTC.

This clonotype was picked up a small number of times. The gene calls are TRBV5-1 and TRBJ2-5; D is perhaps TRBD1 (8 bases). The V end was cut by 4 bases, the J end by 4 bases, with 23 bases between. CDR3 length: 17 residues. Germline V CDR1 and CDR2: SGHRS, YFSETQ. CDR3 in DNA: TGCGCCAGCAGCCCGGGGGGACAGGTCCCGAGTGGAGAGACCCAGTACTTC. Its protein is CASSPGGQVPSGETQYF. The whole variable domain, filled in from reference TRBV5-1 and TRBJ2-5, reads KAGVTQTPRYLIKTRGQQVTLSCSPISGHRSVSWYQQTPGQGLQFLFEYFSETQRNKGNFPGRFSGRQFSNSRSEMNVSTLELGDSALYLCASSPGGQVPSGETQYFGPGTRLLVL.

This clonotype was observed once. The gene calls are TRBV9 and TRBJ1-1; 7 bases line up with TRBD1. The ends lost 4 bases at V and 4 bases at J; junction bases unmatched: 10. Germline values: CDR1 SGDLS, CDR2 YYNGEE. The CDR3 contains 15 residues. Here the CDR3 reads CASSQGGGRGTEAFF. CDR3 sequence (DNA): TGTGCCAGCAGCCAGGGAGGGGGCCGAGGCACTGAAGCTTTCTTT.

V gene TRBV10-2 combines with J gene TRBJ2-7, with 11 positions matching TRBD2. CDR1 WSHSY and CDR2 SAAADI come from the germline V gene. The CDR3 length is 15 residues. V shed 6 bases, J shed 1 base, and the junction held 5 bases outside the gene matches. This CDR3 reads CASRATSGGSYEQYF. The CDR3 nucleotides are TGCGCCAGCAGAGCCACTAGCGGGGGTTCCTACGAGCAGTACTTC.

This chain uses TRBV28 with TRBJ2-7; D is ambiguous. The V end lost 5 bases, the J end lost 4 bases, and 15 bases lay between the germline ends. This CDR3 has 14 amino acids. In germline, CDR1 is MDHEN, CDR2 SYDVKM. The CDR3: CASSPDPAVYEQYF. DNA of the CDR3: TGTGCCAGCAGTCCAGACCCCGCTGTATACGAGCAGTACTTC. Looking up the rest from reference TRBV28 and TRBJ2-7 gives the full variable domain: DVKVTQSSRYLVKRTGEKVFLECVQDMDHENMFWYRQDPGLGLRLIYFSYDVKMKEKGDIPEGYSVSREKKERFSLILESASTNQTSMYLCASSPDPAVYEQYFGPGTRLTVT.

The sample holds a few counts of this clonotype. The chain uses TRBV28 and TRBJ2-5, with TRBD2 matching over 9 bases. CDR1 is MDHEN, CDR2 SYDVKM, per germline. The ends lost 10 bases at V and 3 bases at J; junction bases unmatched: 12. This CDR3 comprises 15 residues. The CDR3 is CAIQLPTSGKETQYF. Here the CDR3 DNA reads TGTGCCATCCAGTTACCGACTAGCGGCAAAGAGACCCAGTACTTC.

The sample holds a few counts of this clonotype. The chain uses TRBV27 and TRBJ2-3; possibly TRBD1 for D (6 bases). The CDR3 totals 16 residues. V lost 5 bases to trimming and J lost 0 bases, with 15 bases between them. CDR1 is MNHEY and CDR2 is SMNVEV in the germline V gene (reference sequence). CDR3 amino acids: CASSPAGAFSTDTQYF. The CDR3 nucleotides are TGTGCCAGCAGTCCCGCAGGGGCCTTTAGCACAGATACGCAGTATTTT.

At least ten counts were recorded for this clonotype. Germline is not matched at one junction end, which may reflect a read error. The J gene is TRBJ2-5, the V gene TRBV5-1, with D possibly being TRBD1 or TRBD2 (5 bases each). This CDR3 has 13 residues. From germline, CDR1 is SGHRS and CDR2 YFSETQ. In DNA, the CDR3 is TGTGCCAGCAGTTTCCCGGGACGCGAGACCCAGTACTTC. Encoded protein: CASSFPGRETQYF.

This clonotype has just a few counts. The rearrangement uses TRBV29-1 and TRBJ1-3, with D tentatively TRBD1 (5 bases). The CDR3 length is 16 residues. V was clipped by 7 bases and J by 4 bases, with 23 bases between them. The germline CDR1 and CDR2 sequences are SQVTM and ANQGSEA. The DNA for the CDR3 is TGCAGCGCCCACCTGTTGCAGGGACGGGGAGGAAACACCATATATTTT. Its protein is CSAHLLQGRGGNTIYF.

V and J are TRBV18 and TRBJ2-1; 11 positions agree with TRBD2. This CDR3 is built from 16 residues. The trim removed 0 bases at V and 9 bases at J, leaving 7 bases unmatched. Germline values: CDR1 KGHSH, CDR2 LQKENI. CDR3 protein: CASSPPALAGGTEQFF. Here the CDR3 DNA reads TGTGCCAGCTCACCACCGGCCCTAGCGGGAGGAACTGAGCAGTTCTTC.

This clonotype occurred a few times. The chain couples TRBV27 to TRBJ2-7; D gene uncertain. V dropped 3 bases and J dropped 2 bases, with 14 bases sitting between them. This CDR3 has 15 amino acids. Per germline, CDR1 MNHEY and CDR2 SMNVEV (reference sequence). The CDR3 reads CASSFILGRAYEQYF. DNA for the CDR3: TGTGCCAGCAGTTTCATTTTAGGCCGGGCCTACGAGCAGTACTTC.

This clonotype has a handful of counts. The V call is TRBV5-1, the J call TRBJ2-1, with 11 bases that match TRBD2. The CDR3 runs 17 residues. V gave up 4 bases and J gave up 1 base; unmatched junction bases: 7. The germline V gene encodes CDR1 SGHRS and CDR2 YFSETQ. CDR3 residues: CASSAGGLAVSYNEQFF. CDR3 sequence (DNA): TGCGCCAGCAGCGCGGGGGGACTAGCGGTATCCTACAATGAGCAGTTCTTC.

The J gene is TRBJ2-1, the V gene TRBV5-1; D unresolved. Germline-derived CDR1 and CDR2 are SGHRS and YFSETQ. V was shortened by 0 bases and J by 5 bases, with 15 bases between the two germline ends. The CDR3 is made up of 16 amino acids. CDR3 in DNA: TGCGCCAGCAGCTTGGGTTCTTTGCGGCTCGACAATGAGCAGTTCTTC. Amino acids: CASSLGSLRLDNEQFF. Full variable domain (rest looked up from reference TRBV5-1 and TRBJ2-1): KAGVTQTPRYLIKTRGQQVTLSCSPISGHRSVSWYQQTPGQGLQFLFEYFSETQRNKGNFPGRFSGRQFSNSRSEMNVSTLELGDSALYLCASSLGSLRLDNEQFFGPGTRLTVL.

This clonotype was detected a few times. This sequence joins TRBV20-1 and TRBJ2-7, with 12 bases that match TRBD2. V trimming: 3 bases; J trimming: 7 bases; junction bases outside the gene matches: 7. The CDR3 has 14 amino acids. The germline V gene has CDR1 DFQATT and CDR2 SNEGSKA (reference sequence). CDR3 in amino acids: CSASRLAGAREQYF. The CDR3 DNA sequence: TGCAGTGCTAGCCGACTAGCGGGAGCTCGGGAGCAGTACTTC.

The CDR3 nucleotides are TGTGCCAGCAGCGTAGATCCTAGCGGGAGGTCAGATACGCAGTATTTT. It codes for CASSVDPSGRSDTQYF. The J gene is TRBJ2-3, the V gene TRBV9, with TRBD2 matching 11 bases. Losses at the gene ends were 0 bases for V and 4 bases for J; bases not matched to a gene: 4. Germline V CDR1 and CDR2: SGDLS, YYNGEE. The length of the CDR3 is 16 residues.

The chain carries TRBV5-1 and TRBJ2-3, with D possibly being TRBD2 (6 bases). Trimming took off 8 bases at V and 1 base at J, with 17 bases between the two ends. Germline V lookup: CDR1 SGHRS, CDR2 YFSETQ. The CDR3 spans 15 residues. The CDR3 spells CASRTGTCGTDTQYF. Here the CDR3 DNA reads TGCGCCAGTAGGACCGGGACTTGCGGCACAGATACGCAGTATTTT.

In this sample, this clonotype turned up a few times. V and J are TRBV5-1 and TRBJ2-7; 9 bases map to TRBD1. Trimming cost V 4 bases and J 1 base; bases outside gene matches: 9. The V gene's germline CDR1 is SGHRS and CDR2 YFSETQ. This CDR3 has 16 amino acids. The DNA of the CDR3 is TGCGCCAGCAGCGAGAGAGGGGGACAGGGATCCTACGAGCAGTACTTC. It codes for CASSERGGQGSYEQYF.

This clonotype was detected a few times. The rearrangement links TRBV7-6 to TRBJ2-3, with 13 nucleotides matching TRBD2. This CDR3 spans 19 amino acids. Germline CDR1 is SGHVS and CDR2 is FNYEAQ. V was clipped by 1 base and J by 2 bases; unmatched bases: 9. CDR3 amino acids: CASSLGLAGGYSSTDTQYF. The DNA for the CDR3 is TGTGCCAGCAGCTTAGGACTAGCGGGAGGCTACTCATCCACAGATACGCAGTATTTT. Drawing the rest from reference TRBV7-6 and TRBJ2-3, the complete variable domain is GAGVSQSPRYKVTKRGQDVALRCDPISGHVSLYWYRQALGQGPEFLTYFNYEAQQDKSGLPNDRFSAERPEGSISTLTIQRTEQRDSAMYRCASSLGLAGGYSSTDTQYFGPGTRLTVL.

This clonotype was seen more than once but under ten times. This chain links TRBV20-1 with TRBJ2-5; 10 bases fit TRBD2. From germline, CDR1 is DFQATT and CDR2 SNEGSKA (reference sequence). The CDR3 sequence is 16 residues long. The J segment lost 4 bases and the V segment lost 6 bases, leaving 14 bases of the junction unmatched. CDR3 region: CSALPPSGGRPETQYF. The CDR3 nucleotides read TGCAGTGCCCTTCCGCCTAGCGGGGGACGCCCAGAGACCCAGTACTTC.

This clonotype occurred a few times. The V gene is TRBV7-6, the J gene TRBJ2-1, with TRBD2 matching over 8 bases. Germline-derived CDR1 and CDR2 are SGHVS and FNYEAQ. This CDR3 region has 15 residues. J was trimmed by 4 bases and V by 6 bases; bases with no gene match: 8. The CDR3 DNA sequence: TGTGCCAGCAGTTCGACTAGCGCCTTATACAATGAGCAGTTCTTC. It specifies CASSSTSALYNEQFF.

This clonotype was observed a handful of times. V is TRBV30 and J is TRBJ2-7; D is unresolved. Germline-derived CDR1 and CDR2 are GTSNPN and SVGIG (reference sequence). Deletions cut 2 bases from V and 3 bases from J, with 11 bases between. The CDR3 loop spans 13 amino acids. CDR3 region: CAWSTVTVYEQYF. For the CDR3, the DNA is TGTGCCTGGAGTACCGTGACGGTCTACGAGCAGTACTTC.

The chain combines TRBV6-1 with TRBJ1-2, with 7 bases lining up with TRBD1. Germline trimming cut 5 bases from V and 8 bases from J; bases unmatched to any gene: 8. Germline CDR1 and CDR2: MNHNS and SASEGT. The CDR3 sequence is 13 residues long. CDR3 in DNA: TGTGCCAGCAGTCCCTTGACAGGGTCGGGCTACACCTTC. It codes for CASSPLTGSGYTF.

The V and J genes are TRBV20-1 and TRBJ2-3; perhaps TRBD2 as D (5 bases). This CDR3 has 13 residues. Germline V gene data show CDR1 as DFQATT and CDR2 as SNEGSKA (reference sequence). Trimming left V 5 bases short and J 2 bases short, with 11 bases between. DNA for the CDR3: TGCAGTGCTGGACTCCCACTCACAGATACGCAGTATTTT. It yields the protein CSAGLPLTDTQYF.

J is TRBJ2-5 and V is TRBV20-1; D remains unclear. Trimming took 3 bases from V and 2 from J, leaving 7 bases between them. The V gene's germline CDR1 is DFQATT and CDR2 SNEGSKA (reference sequence). This CDR3 is built from 12 residues. As DNA, the CDR3 is TGCAGTGCTAGTGGGCAGCAAGAGACCCAGTACTTC. Protein sequence: CSASGQQETQYF.

V usage is TRBV29-1 and J usage is TRBJ2-1; 9 positions agree with TRBD1. The CDR3 is 14 residues long. CDR1 is SQVTM and CDR2 is ANQGSEA in the germline V gene. V shed 7 bases and J 6 bases; nucleotides not matched to a gene: 10. This CDR3 is CSAHRGQGSNEQFF. CDR3 coding DNA: TGCAGCGCCCATAGGGGACAGGGTTCCAATGAGCAGTTCTTC.